The 14 T cell receptor beta chains in this list originate from one sample, sequenced in a study of cytomegalovirus exposure and HLA in healthy donors. PCR involved 60 Vbeta and 13 Jbeta primers. The protocol was immunoSEQ multiplex PCR, while the TCRdb copy is restricted to in-frame clones and leaves out a portion. The data show some 110,000 clones, approximately 80% seen once. Material for sequencing was PBMCs. The receptor source for this set is a man aged 35-49 years in good health and CMV-seronegative.

The V call is TRBV7-2, the J call TRBJ2-5, with unresolved D. This CDR3 region has 13 residues. CDR1 SGHTA and CDR2 FQGNSA come from the germline V gene. The V and J ends lost 5 bases and 5 bases respectively, with 12 bases between them. The CDR3 sequence: CASSPQNWETQYF. The DNA of the CDR3 is TGTGCCAGCAGCCCCCAGAATTGGGAGACCCAGTACTTC.

The chain is built from TRBV25-1 and TRBJ2-7; D is possibly TRBD1 (6 bases). Germline V gene sequence: CDR1 MGHDK, CDR2 SYGVNS. Trimming pared 2 bases from V and 6 bases from J, leaving 20 bases between. The CDR3 is 16 amino acids. The CDR3 DNA reads as TGTGCCAGCAGTGAACTACAGGGAAATCTTGTACGCGAGCAGTACTTC. This sequence encodes CASSELQGNLVREQYF.

This clone was observed a handful of times. V and J are TRBV4-1 and TRBJ2-1; no clear D. The CDR3 spans 15 residues. CDR1 is MGHRA, CDR2 YSYEKL, per germline. Trimming cost V 3 bases and J 2 bases, with 11 bases left between them. DNA for the CDR3: TGCGCCAGCAGCCAGGATCCGACTGCCTACAATGAGCAGTTCTTC. As protein: CASSQDPTAYNEQFF.

This rearrangement joins TRBV27 to TRBJ1-2; 9 bases fit TRBD1. The CDR3 has 13 amino acids. Germline V gives CDR1 MNHEY, CDR2 SMNVEV (reference sequence). Unmatched junction bases numbered 1, after V lost 4 bases and J lost 4 bases. The CDR3 sequence is CASSSGQGYGYTF. For the CDR3, the DNA is TGTGCCAGCAGTTCGGGACAGGGCTATGGCTACACCTTC.

This clone was counted a single time. The chain links TRBV5-1 to TRBJ1-1; D is unresolved. The length of the CDR3 is 14 residues. CDR1 and CDR2 (germline): SGHRS, YFSETQ. The V end lost 0 bases, the J end lost 4 bases, and 10 bases lay between the germline ends. CDR3 in DNA: TGCGCCAGCAGCTTGGACGTCGGTCGCACTGAAGCTTTCTTT. This translates into CASSLDVGRTEAFF.

This chain uses TRBV5-6 with TRBJ2-5, with D uncertain. Judging by the DNA end, TRBJ2-7 fits better; the J call may be wrong. CDR3 length: 15 residues. Germline CDR1 reads SGHDT; CDR2 reads YYEEEE. CDR3 sequence reads: CASSHPTGSSYEQYF. The CDR3 coding sequence is TGTGCCAGCAGCCACCCGACTGGTAGCTCCTACGAGCAGTACTTC.

The chain links TRBV11-3 to TRBJ2-1, with D unclear. Trimming stripped 7 bases from V and 6 bases from J, with 13 bases between. Germline values: CDR1 SGHNT, CDR2 YENEEA. This CDR3 spans 13 amino acids. In DNA, the CDR3 is TGTGCCAGCAAGGATCGAAGAGGCAATGAGCAGTTCTTC. Its translation: CASKDRRGNEQFF.

The rearrangement uses TRBV7-2 and TRBJ2-3; a possible D gene is TRBD2 (6 bases). The ends were cut back, 1 base at V and 0 bases at J, with 17 bases in the middle. CDR3 size: 18 residues. Germline-derived CDR1 and CDR2 are SGHTA and FQGNSA. CDR3 residues: CASSLVGLARTSTDTQYF. DNA for the CDR3: TGTGCCAGCAGCTTAGTAGGGCTAGCGCGAACTAGCACAGATACGCAGTATTTT.

Only a few counts were recorded for this clone. The chain is built from TRBV18 and TRBJ1-1; D remains unclear. The V end lost 4 bases, the J end lost 1 base, and 7 bases lay between the germline ends. Germline CDR1 and CDR2: KGHSH and LQKENI. The CDR3 consists of 13 residues. CDR3 sequence reads: CASSQGRNTEAFF. The CDR3 coding sequence is TGTGCCAGCTCACAAGGGAGGAACACTGAAGCTTTCTTT.

The chain joins TRBV7-2 to TRBJ2-2; 8 bases agree with TRBD1. The V gene's germline CDR1 is SGHTA and CDR2 FQGNSA. Unmatched junction bases numbered 3, after V lost 5 bases and J lost 4 bases. The CDR3 is 14 residues long. CDR3 sequence (DNA): TGTGCCAGCAGCCAAACAGGGGGCACCGGGGAGCTGTTTTTT. Translated: CASSQTGGTGELFF.

V usage is TRBV14 and J usage is TRBJ2-5, with D tentatively TRBD2 (5 bases). CDR1 is SGHDN, CDR2 FVKESK, per germline. The V end was cut by 3 bases, the J end by 4 bases, with 12 bases between. The CDR3 covers 14 residues. The CDR3 reads CASSHPRGAETQYF. In DNA form, the CDR3 reads TGTGCCAGCAGCCATCCCCGGGGAGCAGAGACCCAGTACTTC.

This rearrangement joins TRBV7-3 to TRBJ2-2; D is perhaps TRBD2 (5 bases). CDR1 and CDR2 (germline): SGHTA, FQGTGA. V was clipped by 5 bases and J by 2 bases, with 12 bases between them. This CDR3 is built from 15 residues. Here the CDR3 DNA reads TGTGCCAGCAGCCTCTCGGGATCTAACACCGGGGAGCTGTTTTTT. This gives the protein CASSLSGSNTGELFF.

V gene TRBV6-1 combines with J gene TRBJ2-1; 8 bases are shared with TRBD2. V lost 6 bases and J lost 2; bases outside the gene matches: 3. Germline assignment: CDR1 MNHNS and CDR2 SASEGT. CDR3 length: 14 amino acids. The CDR3: CASRAGGPYNEQFF. DNA for the CDR3: TGTGCCAGCAGGGCGGGGGGACCCTACAATGAGCAGTTCTTC.

This clone came up once. The chain combines TRBV28 with TRBJ2-4; D is possibly TRBD2 (6 bases). Germline V gene lookup returns CDR1 MDHEN and CDR2 SYDVKM. The ends were cut back, 4 bases at V and 9 bases at J, with 25 bases in the middle. This CDR3 comprises 17 residues. CDR3: CASSSPHAGSARGIQYF. DNA for the CDR3: TGTGCCAGCAGTTCCCCCCATGCGGGGTCAGCCCGCGGCATTCAGTACTTC.